These 15 T cell receptor beta chains were all obtained from the same sample, sequenced in a study of blood T cell repertoires in COVID-19. Sequencing used immunoSEQ multiplex PCR; TCRdb keeps in-frame clones, though not all of them. The sample lists approximately 310,000 clones; around 87% were seen once. Material: peripheral blood. The receptors were gathered from a man aged 50-59 years with active or convalescent COVID-19.

This clone has a handful of counts. The gene calls are TRBV30 and TRBJ2-1; a possible D gene is TRBD1 (6 bases). The CDR3 has 13 amino acids. V lost 5 bases to trimming and J lost 6 bases, with 14 bases between them. From germline, CDR1 is GTSNPN and CDR2 SVGIG (reference sequence). DNA for the CDR3: TGTGCCTGGCAAACTCAGGGGCTCAATGAGCAGTTCTTC. Translated, it gives CAWQTQGLNEQFF.

The chain couples TRBV9 to TRBJ2-1; 10 bases map to TRBD2. From germline, CDR1 is SGDLS and CDR2 YYNGEE. V lost 4 bases and J lost 4; bases outside the gene matches: 5. The CDR3 extends over 15 amino acids. CDR3 nucleotide sequence: TGTGCCAGCAGCCCCCCAGCGGGAGGGTACAATGAGCAGTTCTTC. It encodes CASSPPAGGYNEQFF.

The J gene is TRBJ2-2, the V gene TRBV7-2; TRBD2 matches 11 bases. The germline V gene has CDR1 SGHTA and CDR2 FQGNSA. With V trimmed by 3 bases and J by 6 bases, 9 bases remained unmatched. This CDR3 spans 17 amino acids. The CDR3 region has the DNA TGTGCCAGCAGCTTGATAGCGGGGGGGGGAACCGCCGGGGAGCTGTTTTTT. Its translation: CASSLIAGGGTAGELFF.

This sequence joins TRBV18 and TRBJ2-7, with 11 nucleotides matching TRBD2. The junction had 9 bases not matched to a gene; V was cut back by 3 bases and J by 2 bases. Germline V gene lookup returns CDR1 KGHSH and CDR2 LQKENI. This CDR3 has 17 amino acids. The CDR3 loop reads CASSPGSGRARAYEQYF. Written as DNA, the CDR3 is TGTGCCAGCTCACCGGGTAGCGGGAGGGCCCGGGCCTACGAGCAGTACTTC.

V is TRBV10-2 and J is TRBJ2-7; the match to TRBD1 covers 11 bases. Trimming cost V 3 bases and J 6 bases; bases outside gene matches: 10. CDR1 WSHSY and CDR2 SAAADI come from the germline V gene. The CDR3 runs to 16 residues. The CDR3 bases are TGCGCCAGCAGTGAAGTGACGGGACAGGGGGGCCGCGAGCAGTACTTC. This gives the protein CASSEVTGQGGREQYF.

In DNA form, the CDR3 reads TGTGCCAGCAGCTCCACGACAGGGTTCCAAGAGACCCAGTACTTC. Its translation is CASSSTTGFQETQYF. The chain combines TRBV7-9 with TRBJ2-5, with 7 bases fitting TRBD1. The trim removed 4 bases at V and 1 base at J, leaving 6 bases unmatched. The CDR3 is made up of 15 amino acids. CDR1 and CDR2 (germline): SEHNR, FQNEAQ (reference sequence).

DNA for the CDR3: TGTGCCAGTCCATCGGGAAGGGATAATGAAAAACTGTTTTTT. This gives the protein CASPSGRDNEKLFF. This chain links TRBV7-9 with TRBJ1-4; no clear D gene. This CDR3 is 14 amino acids long. Trimming shortened V by 9 bases and J by 4 bases, and 15 bases separated the two germline ends. The V gene's germline CDR1 is SEHNR and CDR2 FQNEAQ (reference sequence).

The chain recombines TRBV6-4 with TRBJ1-1; D is uncertain. CDR1 is MRHNA and CDR2 is SNTAGT in the germline V gene. V lost 4 bases and J 5 bases, leaving 17 bases between the germline ends. The CDR3 has 15 residues. CDR3 residues: CASSARKRSTTEAFF. The DNA for the CDR3 is TGTGCCAGCAGTGCGAGGAAGCGATCGACTACTGAAGCTTTCTTT.

The chain joins TRBV7-3 to TRBJ2-1; D is ambiguous. V was clipped by 1 base and J by 7 bases, with 14 bases between them. The CDR3 totals 15 residues. The V gene's germline CDR1 is SGHTA and CDR2 FQGTGA. DNA of the CDR3: TGTGCCAGCAGCTTAATGTCCTCGACTCCAAATGAGCAGTTCTTC. It translates to CASSLMSSTPNEQFF.

V is TRBV30 and J is TRBJ2-3; D not resolved. Trimming removed 2 bases at V and 5 bases at J, with 5 bases between. CDR3 length: 11 residues. CDR1 GTSNPN and CDR2 SVGIG come from the germline V gene (reference sequence). The CDR3: CAWSSRDTQYF. In nucleotides, the CDR3 is TGTGCCTGGAGTTCGAGAGATACGCAGTATTTT.

This clone has more than one count but fewer than ten. The genes are TRBV27 and TRBJ2-6; 9 nucleotides align to TRBD2. The CDR3 consists of 15 residues. The V gene end was trimmed by 6 bases and the J gene end by 1 base; junction bases not matched to a gene: 1. CDR1 MNHEY and CDR2 SMNVEV come from the germline V gene (reference sequence). CDR3 sequence reads: CASRAGGSGANVLTF. DNA for the CDR3: TGTGCCAGCAGGGCGGGAGGGTCTGGGGCCAACGTCCTGACTTTC.

The J gene is TRBJ2-2, the V gene TRBV6-2 or TRBV6-3; 7 bases map to TRBD2. Germline values: CDR1 MNHEY, CDR2 SVGEGT. The CDR3 totals 15 residues. The V segment lost 2 bases and the J segment 4 bases; nucleotides outside the gene matches: 4. The CDR3 DNA reads as TGTGCCAGCAGTTACGGGGGGGGACGCACCGGGGAGCTGTTTTTT. It encodes CASSYGGGRTGELFF.

CDR3 loop: CSARLAGGTSTDTQYF. The CDR3 nucleotides read TGCAGCGCCCGACTAGCGGGAGGGACTAGCACAGATACGCAGTATTTT. This chain links TRBV29-1 with TRBJ2-3; 14 bases align to TRBD2. V was pared by 7 bases and J by 0 bases, with 6 bases of the junction left unmatched. The CDR3 consists of 16 residues. CDR1 is SQVTM, CDR2 ANQGSEA, per germline.

This chain joins TRBV29-1 and TRBJ2-5; 13 bases match TRBD2. The J segment lost 1 base and the V segment lost 6 bases, leaving 2 bases of the junction unmatched. This CDR3 is built from 14 residues. Germline V gene lookup returns CDR1 SQVTM and CDR2 ANQGSEA. DNA for the CDR3: TGCAGCGTAAGACTAGCGGGAGGCCAAGAGACCCAGTACTTC. It is translated as CSVRLAGGQETQYF.

The chain is built from TRBV28 and TRBJ2-3; D gene unclear. Trimming stripped 1 base from V and 4 bases from J, with 12 bases between. Germline V gene lookup returns CDR1 MDHEN and CDR2 SYDVKM. The CDR3 extends over 15 amino acids. The CDR3: CASSLSGAVADTQYF. In DNA, the CDR3 is TGTGCCAGCAGTTTATCCGGTGCGGTGGCAGATACGCAGTATTTT. The variable domain in full, completed from reference TRBV28 and TRBJ2-3, reads DVKVTQSSRYLVKRTGEKVFLECVQDMDHENMFWYRQDPGLGLRLIYFSYDVKMKEKGDIPEGYSVSREKKERFSLILESASTNQTSMYLCASSLSGAVADTQYFGPGTRLTVL.